Sequencing of this T cell receptor beta chain was carried out in a study of T cell responses to AZD1222 COVID-19 vaccine. Study-wide results and limits: The study reported that nearly half of spike-specific TCRs target unmutated variant regions.

The CDR3 has 14 residues. Trimming took off 2 bases at V and 0 bases at J, with 7 bases between the two ends. The germline CDR1 and CDR2 sequences are SGHRS and YFSETQ. Generated by immunoSEQ multiplex PCR, the TCRdb table keeps only in-frame clones and is missing some. This table lists some 150,000 clones. Note on this clone: Its antigen is as yet unknown.

The rearrangement uses TRBV5-1 and TRBJ2-3; D gene ambiguous. The sequenced sample was peripheral blood. The clonotype was recovered from an adult in good health. CDR3 protein: CASSFDRSTDTQYF. The DNA for the CDR3 is TGCGCCAGCAGCTTCGACCGGAGCACAGATACGCAGTATTTT.